One and the same sample provided the 27 T cell receptor beta chains below, sequenced in a study of blood T cell repertoires in COVID-19. Here immunoSEQ multiplex PCR was the method, and the copy in TCRdb shows in-frame clones only, minus some. The sample consists of about 81,000 clones, 84% of them appearing once. The sample taken for sequencing was peripheral blood. The receptor set was obtained from a human donor in a cohort sampled during active COVID-19.

This sequence joins TRBV10-3 and TRBJ2-7; 9 nucleotides agree with TRBD1. The CDR3 runs 17 residues. In germline, CDR1 is ENHRY, CDR2 SYGVKD. The V gene end was trimmed by 2 bases and the J gene end by 4 bases; junction bases not matched to a gene: 12. Here the CDR3 DNA reads TGTGCCATCAGTGAGATCGACCTTCCGGGACAGGGTTACGAGCAGTACTTC. Amino acids: CAISEIDLPGQGYEQYF.

The chain recombines TRBV6-5 with TRBJ2-7; D unresolved. CDR1 MNHEY and CDR2 SVGAGI come from the germline V gene. V was trimmed by 3 bases and J by 2 bases, leaving 14 bases between them. This CDR3 contains 15 residues. As DNA, the CDR3 is TGTGCCAGCAGTTATTACTCCGCGAGCGCCTACGAGCAGTACTTC. Its translation: CASSYYSASAYEQYF.

The chain carries TRBV28 and TRBJ1-3; weak D call: TRBD1 (5 bases). The CDR3 covers 13 residues. CDR1 MDHEN and CDR2 SYDVKM come from the germline V gene. The V end lost 4 bases, the J end lost 4 bases, and 8 bases lay between the germline ends. CDR3 DNA sequence: TGTGCCAGCAGTTCCGCAGGGGGAAACACCATATATTTT. Residues: CASSSAGGNTIYF.

This chain joins TRBV5-6 and TRBJ1-2, with D possibly matching TRBD1 (5 bases). Germline values: CDR1 SGHDT, CDR2 YYEEEE. Trimming removed 6 bases at V and 0 bases at J, with 15 bases between. The CDR3 covers 15 residues. CDR3: CASTNNRISNYGYTF. The CDR3 DNA reads as TGTGCCAGCACCAACAACAGGATATCTAACTATGGCTACACCTTC.

The chain uses TRBV5-1 and TRBJ1-2; D perhaps matches TRBD1 (6 bases). V gave up 0 bases and J gave up 8 bases, with 14 bases separating them. The CDR3 runs to 14 residues. Germline assignment: CDR1 SGHRS and CDR2 YFSETQ. This CDR3 is CASSLAQGFGGYTF. CDR3 nucleotides: TGCGCCAGCAGCTTGGCCCAGGGGTTTGGCGGCTACACCTTC. Full variable domain (outside the CDR3, taken from reference TRBV5-1 and TRBJ1-2): KAGVTQTPRYLIKTRGQQVTLSCSPISGHRSVSWYQQTPGQGLQFLFEYFSETQRNKGNFPGRFSGRQFSNSRSEMNVSTLELGDSALYLCASSLAQGFGGYTFGSGTRLTVV.

This clone was detected once. The rearrangement joins TRBV10-3 to TRBJ2-3; possibly TRBD2 for D (7 bases). Germline V gene sequence: CDR1 ENHRY, CDR2 SYGVKD. The CDR3 totals 17 residues. Trimming pared 4 bases from V and 2 bases from J, leaving 19 bases between. The CDR3 DNA is TGTGCCATCAGTGGCAGGGGAGCGGGGCCGTTCACAGATACGCAGTATTTT. It translates to CAISGRGAGPFTDTQYF.

The genes are TRBV5-4 and TRBJ1-6; weak D call: TRBD1 (5 bases). The CDR3 length is 14 residues. Between the trimmed V and J ends, which lost 4 bases and 5 bases, there was a span of 10 bases. Germline CDR1 reads SGHNT; CDR2 reads YYREEE (reference sequence). This chain's CDR3 is CASSPRVDNSPLHF. CDR3 bases: TGTGCCAGCAGCCCCAGGGTGGATAATTCACCCCTCCACTTT.

The chain links TRBV6-2 or TRBV6-3 to TRBJ1-5; tentative D call: TRBD1 (5 bases). Looked up from germline, CDR1 is MNHEY and CDR2 is SVGEGT. The ends were cut back, 2 bases at V and 6 bases at J, with 17 bases in the middle. The CDR3 is 16 amino acids. CDR3 in amino acids: CASSYGRGREGQPQHF. In DNA, the CDR3 is TGTGCCAGCAGTTACGGTCGGGGCAGGGAGGGTCAGCCCCAGCATTTT.

V and J are TRBV2 and TRBJ2-2, with TRBD2 matching 16 bases. The trim removed 5 bases at V and 8 bases at J, leaving 5 bases unmatched. Germline lookup yields CDR1 SNHLY and CDR2 FYNNEI. The CDR3 length is 16 residues. The CDR3 here is CASSSGLAGGPGELFF. CDR3 nucleotide sequence: TGTGCCAGCAGTTCGGGACTAGCGGGGGGGCCAGGGGAGCTGTTTTTT.

V gene TRBV3-1 (or the pseudogene TRBV3-2) combines with J gene TRBJ2-5; D unclear. CDR1 and CDR2 from the germline V gene are LGHDT and YNNKEL (reference sequence). Trimming took 0 bases from V and 1 from J, leaving 6 bases between them. The CDR3 spans 14 residues. Written as DNA, the CDR3 is TGTGCCAGCAGCCAAGATAGAACCCAAGAGACCCAGTACTTC. Translated, it gives CASSQDRTQETQYF.

V and J are TRBV7-8 and TRBJ1-1, with D possibly TRBD1 on 5 matching bases. The CDR3 spans 15 residues. The germline V gene encodes CDR1 SGHVS and CDR2 FQNEAQ. The germline V and J ends were trimmed by 1 base and 1 base, with 10 bases remaining between them. CDR3 sequence reads: CASSLVQGSNTEAFF. The CDR3 DNA is TGTGCCAGCAGCTTAGTGCAGGGATCGAACACTGAAGCTTTCTTT.

This clone was counted once. V usage is TRBV5-4 and J usage is TRBJ1-1, with a tentative D call TRBD1 (5 bases). Trimming cost V 4 bases and J 6 bases, with 13 bases left between them. The CDR3 sequence is 13 residues long. Per germline, CDR1 SGHNT and CDR2 YYREEE (reference sequence). CDR3 sequence reads: CASSPDRKSEAFF. The CDR3 DNA sequence: TGTGCCAGCAGCCCCGACAGAAAGTCTGAAGCTTTCTTT.

The V and J genes are TRBV5-1 and TRBJ1-1, with 9 bases aligning to TRBD1. The CDR3 runs 16 residues. The germline V gene has CDR1 SGHRS and CDR2 YFSETQ. V shed 2 bases, J shed 1 base, and the junction held 6 bases outside the gene matches. The CDR3 DNA follows: TGCGCCAGCAGCTTAAGACAACAGGGGGCGAACACTGAAGCTTTCTTT. It codes for CASSLRQQGANTEAFF.

The rearrangement uses TRBV2 and TRBJ2-7; D may be TRBD1 (5 bases). The CDR3 length is 11 residues. V lost 7 bases, J lost 1 base, and 5 bases lay in between. In germline, CDR1 is SNHLY, CDR2 FYNNEI. This chain's CDR3 is CASKGSYEQYF. CDR3 nucleotide sequence: TGTGCCAGCAAGGGGTCCTACGAGCAGTACTTC.

This chain links TRBV10-2 with TRBJ2-1, with D possibly being TRBD1 (6 bases). The CDR3 spans 18 residues. V was cut by 10 bases and J by 9 bases, with 34 bases left in between. Germline CDR1 and CDR2: WSHSY and SAAADI. In nucleotides, the CDR3 is TGCGCCACCTCCCCCTTAAGCGCCCTACAGGGTTGGCATCGTGAGCAGTTCTTC. Protein sequence: CATSPLSALQGWHREQFF.

The V call is TRBV19, the J call TRBJ1-1, with D maybe TRBD1 (5 bases). V lost 2 bases and J 3 bases, leaving 13 bases between the germline ends. Germline V gives CDR1 LNHDA, CDR2 SQIVND (reference sequence). This CDR3 is 15 amino acids long. The CDR3 DNA is TGTGCCAGTAGTATACAGGGTAGTATTGACACTGAAGCTTTCTTT. Encoded protein: CASSIQGSIDTEAFF.

This clone was seen just once. The chain carries TRBV27 and TRBJ1-3; D is ambiguous. Trimming cost V 2 bases and J 0 bases, with 17 bases left between them. From germline, CDR1 is MNHEY and CDR2 SMNVEV (reference sequence). CDR3 length equals 18 residues. CDR3 nucleotide sequence: TGTGCCAGCAGTTTACGGTGGCCAGCGACGACCTCTGGAAACACCATATATTTT. Protein sequence: CASSLRWPATTSGNTIYF.

This clone was seen a few times. V is TRBV10-3 and J is TRBJ2-1; TRBD2 aligns across 7 bases. This CDR3 has 15 amino acids. With 6 bases clipped from V and 3 bases from J, the junction kept 8 bases outside the gene matches. Germline CDR1 is ENHRY and CDR2 is SYGVKD. CDR3 protein: CAIRELATSYNEQFF. The CDR3 nucleotides are TGTGCCATCAGGGAACTAGCGACTAGCTACAATGAGCAGTTCTTC.

This clone occurred a few times. The chain links TRBV3-1 (or the pseudogene TRBV3-2) to TRBJ1-6, with TRBD1 matching 9 bases. The trim removed 6 bases at V and 10 bases at J, leaving 7 bases unmatched. The V gene's germline CDR1 is LGHDT and CDR2 YNNKEL (reference sequence). The CDR3 covers 14 residues. CDR3 DNA sequence: TGTGCCAGCAGTCACGGGACAGGGTCATCACCCCTCCACTTT. Amino acid sequence: CASSHGTGSSPLHF.

The V and J genes are TRBV7-9 and TRBJ1-2; TRBD1 is a possible D gene (6 bases). This CDR3 contains 19 residues. The ends were cut back, 0 bases at V and 2 bases at J, with 22 bases in the middle. Germline-derived CDR1 and CDR2 are SEHNR and FQNEAQ (reference sequence). Written as DNA, the CDR3 is TGTGCCAGCAGCTTAGCGTACGCCATCTCGGGGGGCTCGAACTATGGCTACACCTTC. Its protein product is CASSLAYAISGGSNYGYTF. Combining the CDR3 with reference TRBV7-9 and TRBJ1-2 gives the whole variable domain DTGVSQNPRHKITKRGQNVTFRCDPISEHNRLYWYRQTLGQGPEFLTYFQNEAQLEKSRLLSDRFSAERPKGSFSTLEIQRTEQGDSAMYLCASSLAYAISGGSNYGYTFGSGTRLTVV.

The V and J genes are TRBV27 and TRBJ1-1, with a tentative D call TRBD1 (6 bases). The CDR3 has 14 residues. The ends were cut back, 9 bases at V and 0 bases at J, with 14 bases in the middle. The germline gives CDR1 MNHEY, CDR2 SMNVEV (reference sequence). The CDR3 bases are TGTGCCAGTAAAGAACAGGGAATGAACACTGAAGCTTTCTTT. Translated, it gives CASKEQGMNTEAFF.

The chain joins TRBV10-2 to TRBJ2-2; 8 nucleotides agree with TRBD1. The CDR3 spans 15 residues. Germline V lookup: CDR1 WSHSY, CDR2 SAAADI. V was pared by 6 bases and J by 4 bases, with 7 bases of the junction left unmatched. Here the CDR3 reads CASRQGARGTGELFF. The CDR3 DNA sequence: TGCGCCAGCAGGCAGGGGGCGCGCGGCACCGGGGAGCTGTTTTTT.

The V gene is TRBV9, the J gene TRBJ2-6; TRBD2 aligns across 10 bases. Looked up from germline, CDR1 is SGDLS and CDR2 is YYNGEE. The CDR3 runs 18 residues. The ends lost 4 bases at V and 0 bases at J; junction bases unmatched: 7. In DNA, the CDR3 is TGTGCCAGCAGCTCTCCTCAGCGGGGGGGCTCTGGGGCCAACGTCCTGACTTTC. Residues: CASSSPQRGGSGANVLTF.

Note on this clone: The same CDR3 is also encoded by other DNA sequences in this sample. The chain has TRBV20-1 and TRBJ1-5; 8 bases agree with TRBD1. J gave up 6 bases and V 3 bases, and 7 bases lay outside the gene matches. CDR3 length: 14 residues. The germline V gene encodes CDR1 DFQATT and CDR2 SNEGSKA (reference sequence). As DNA, the CDR3 is TGCAGTGCTAGTAGGCAGGGGGCAGGTCAGCCCCAGCATTTT. It yields the protein CSASRQGAGQPQHF.

The chain carries TRBV6-5 and TRBJ2-7; maybe TRBD1 (6 bases). Per the germline V gene, CDR1 is MNHEY and CDR2 is SVGAGI. Trimming took off 5 bases at V and 5 bases at J, with 7 bases between the two ends. The CDR3 length is 11 residues. This CDR3 is CASSHRDEQYF. In nucleotides, the CDR3 is TGTGCCAGCAGTCACAGGGACGAGCAGTACTTC.

This clone was seen a handful of times. The gene calls are TRBV7-9 and TRBJ1-2; TRBD1 is a possible D gene (5 bases). The CDR3 has 14 residues. Between the trimmed V and J ends, which lost 1 base and 8 bases, there was a span of 14 bases. Per the germline V gene, CDR1 is SEHNR and CDR2 is FQNEAQ (reference sequence). The CDR3 coding sequence is TGTGCCAGCAGCTTAGAGAGGGGAGGATGGGGCTACACCTTC. Encoded protein: CASSLERGGWGYTF.

The rearrangement joins TRBV9 to TRBJ2-7, with 7 bases aligning to TRBD1. CDR3 length equals 14 residues. Germline assignment: CDR1 SGDLS and CDR2 YYNGEE. The trim removed 4 bases at V and 6 bases at J, leaving 10 bases unmatched. The CDR3 spells CASSMGQFLGEQYF. DNA of the CDR3: TGTGCCAGCAGCATGGGACAGTTTCTGGGCGAGCAGTACTTC.